This T cell receptor (gamma chain) was sequenced in a study of intestinal T cells in coeliac disease (TCRdb year 2020). Broadly, across the study: In the TRG cohort, the mean age of coeliac patients was 15 to 16 years compared with approximately 50 years for controls, so the coeliac patients were much younger than the controls. The TCR-delta (TRD) cohort included duodenal biopsies from about eleven coeliac disease patients and about eleven non-coeliac controls. A second, larger TCR-gamma (TRG) cohort comprised duodenal biopsies from around 32 coeliac disease patients and roughly 20 non-coeliac controls.

The full study reports these points: All 20 or so biopsies in training were correctly classified by TRD kmer-based clustering, and a leave-one-out accuracy of approximately 89% was reported. Coeliac and control groups differed significantly in age, although an age-split analysis did not yield significant classification. FFPE-derived DNA was found to be relatively degraded, and loss of a proportion of TCR sequences in each sample was likely caused by this degradation. Repeated CDR3 amino acid sequences could not be distinguished from PCR duplicates in the analysis. Clustering based on TRG put 51 of 54 biopsies (roughly 94%) in the right class, and the reported leave-one-out accuracy was approximately 90%.

For each case, genomic DNA was isolated from ten 5-um FFPE scrolls with the QIAamp DNA FFPE tissue kit. Classification of coeliac disease based on the TCR repertoire was tested using fully anonymised formalin-fixed paraffin-embedded duodenal biopsies that were surplus to diagnostic needs. The controls had upper endoscopy for reflux, dyspepsia or gastritis, and there was no clinical or histological suspicion of coeliac disease in any of the controls. The CDR3 sequence holds 12 residues, the cysteine and phenylalanine included. The DNA shown is the 36-base CDR3, in frame from base 1. Clipping removes 8 bases from V and 9 bases from J, with 7 as the unmatched junction base count. Libraries were constructed by multiplex PCR. These reads were obtained on an Ion Torrent PGM. The LymphoTrack kit, which has primers carrying Illumina adapters, was used to amplify TRG repertoires from roughly 210 ng of biopsy DNA. TRG amplicons were purified with AMPure XP beads, quantified on a 2100 Bioanalyzer, and pooled equimolarly. Sequencing of TRG libraries was performed on an Ion PGM instrument. From the authors' description of their analysis: Reads in which more than 10% of nucleotides fell below the per-patient third-quartile quality score were removed with FastX. IMGT/HighV-QUEST was used to align reads in order to assign V, D and J genes, locate CDR3 regions and judge functionality. Sequences were converted to amino acids, and every sequence predicted to be non-functional was removed. The CDR3s were broken into kmers both with and without positional annotation, PCA was run on the kmer frequencies, and the samples were clustered using every one of the 1023 combinations of PCs 1-10. Classification was validated by leave-one-out cross-validation, re-optimising parameters on the remaining samples each time. Shannon diversity was calculated with the vegan R package from repeated random subsamples, each the size of the lowest read count. TCRdb called clones from the public reads with CATT, and repeated DNA sequences were later combined into one row. The V and J calls and clone size come from TCRdb's table, not from the authors' own analysis. The sample table holds approximately 250 gamma-chain clones, of which 65% to 75% were seen once. The ten largest make up 45% to 60% of the sample.

A remark on this clone: There is no known antigen for this receptor. Per-nucleotide qualities are absent, and no much larger clonotype sits a single base away.

The receptor chain draws on TRGV10 and TRGJP1. TRGV10 is an open reading frame whose function is uncertain. Material for sequencing was a duodenal biopsy. The TCR originated in a human donor who served as a control with a normal duodenal biopsy, not a healthy volunteer. The DNA sequence is as follows: TGTGCTGCGTGGGGCCTCTGTTGGTTCAAGATATTT. Translated, this is CAAWGLCWFKIF.